This T cell receptor beta chain was recorded in a study of blood T cells in healthy people across ages. Study results and caveats: Per million T cells, the diversity of TCR beta decreased roughly linearly as age advanced.

V gave up 6 bases and J gave up 4 bases; unmatched junction bases: 8. The CDR3 is 15 residues long. The germline CDR1 and CDR2 sequences are SGHAT and FQNNGV. Total RNA was extracted at no less than 6 micrograms per sample. About this clonotype: What it binds is not known.

The authors ran a second PCR of roughly 6 to 12 cycles using a sample-barcoded 5' primer and a J-beta primer mix. TCRdb analysed the 5' RACE reads with MiXCR anew, one entry per CDR3 protein. The sample records 1.5 million to 2 million distinct CDR3 sequences, around half being singletons. The J gene is TRBJ2-3, the V gene TRBV11-2; 9 nucleotides line up with TRBD1. The sequencing input was blood. The TCR comes from a woman aged 40 to 50 in good health. The CDR3 DNA is TGTGCCAGCAGGCCGGGACAGGGTGGGCCAGATACGCAGTATTTT. It translates to CASRPGQGGPDTQYF. Drawing the rest from reference TRBV11-2 and TRBJ2-3, the complete variable domain is EAGVAQSPRYKIIEKRQSVAFWCNPISGHATLYWYQQILGQGPKLLIQFQNNGVVDDSQLPKDRFSAERLKGVDSTLKIQPAKLEDSAVYLCASRPGQGGPDTQYFGPGTRLTVL.